Detailed here is one T cell receptor beta chain. This sample stems from a study of OX40 agonist ivuxolimab in advanced cancers. Study overall: At 0.01 to 10 mg/kg, ivuxolimab was administered intravenously to patients every 2 weeks.

From germline, CDR1 is SGHTA and CDR2 FQGNSA. CDR3 size: 13 residues. Trimming took 5 bases from V and 6 from J; bases not matched to a gene: 7. Repertoires were generated with immunoSEQ multiplex PCR, while TCRdb's copy carries only in-frame clones and drops some. This sample carries 40,000 to 50,000 clones, more than 85% of them seen once, and the ten largest clones take around 4.7%. The receptor comes from an adult with an advanced solid tumor such as melanoma, head and neck, liver or kidney cancer. The source material was CD4+ or CD8+ T cells sorted from blood, sampled in a trial of the OX40 agonist ivuxolimab. This chain joins TRBV7-2 and TRBJ2-7; 7 bases map to TRBD2. The CDR3 coding sequence is TGTGCCAGCAGCCGGGGGGTTGGGGGCGAGCAGTACTTC. Translation: CASSRGVGGEQYF.